One sample yielded the 21 T cell receptor beta chains listed below, sequenced in a study of T cells in localized non-small cell lung cancer (dated by TCRdb to the early 2020s). Receptors were amplified or captured by the immunoSEQ multiplex PCR assay. The table was pulled from immuneACCESS by TCRdb, which kept in-frame rearrangements only. Such tables lose some clones; where checked, under half of the loss comes from unresolved V genes, and the rest has no known cause. The sample profile shows tens of thousands of clones; approximately 92% of them were found once. The ten largest clonotypes hold about 6.6% of the sample. The specimen comprised peripheral blood, sampled before any cancer treatment. Source of these receptors: a female donor aged 60 or older with stage I lung adenocarcinoma.

J is TRBJ2-1 and V is TRBV15, with TRBD2 matching 7 bases. Germline CDR1 reads LNHNV; CDR2 reads YYDKDF (reference sequence). V shed 0 bases, J shed 8 bases, and the junction held 10 bases outside the gene matches. This CDR3 is built from 16 residues. The CDR3 protein is CATSRDLTGGSDEQFF. The CDR3 nucleotides are TGTGCCACCAGCAGAGATCTTACGGGGGGTTCCGATGAGCAGTTCTTC.

This sequence joins TRBV29-1 and TRBJ2-3; no clear D gene. The CDR3 extends over 13 amino acids. Per the germline V gene, CDR1 is SQVTM and CDR2 is ANQGSEA. CDR3 protein: CITGLASTDTQYF. The CDR3 DNA follows: TGCATCACGGGCCTCGCCAGCACAGATACGCAGTATTTT.

This clone came up once. CDR3 nucleotide sequence: TGTGCCAGCAGTCGGGTCCGGTACAATGAGCAGTTCTTC. This translates into CASSRVRYNEQFF. The chain couples TRBV27 to TRBJ2-1; D remains ambiguous. This CDR3 is built from 13 residues. Per germline, CDR1 MNHEY and CDR2 SMNVEV (reference sequence). V lost 5 bases and J lost 4, with 9 bases in between.

The CDR3, as DNA: TGTGCCAGCAGTCCCCGAGTAGCGGGGACCTCCTACAATGAGCAGTTCTTC. It codes for CASSPRVAGTSYNEQFF. The chain links TRBV27 to TRBJ2-1, with 8 bases fitting TRBD2. CDR3 length: 17 residues. Trimming at V came to 5 bases and at J to 0 bases, leaving 9 bases not matched to a gene. Germline values: CDR1 MNHEY, CDR2 SMNVEV (reference sequence).

The chain links TRBV7-2 to TRBJ2-3; D might be TRBD1 or TRBD2, each matching 6 bases. CDR3 length equals 14 residues. The germline V gene encodes CDR1 SGHTA and CDR2 FQGNSA. V lost 5 bases and J 8 bases, leaving 17 bases between the germline ends. CDR3 loop: CASSPDGGHGTQYF. CDR3 in DNA: TGTGCCAGCAGCCCAGACGGGGGCCACGGTACGCAGTATTTT. Looking up the rest from reference TRBV7-2 and TRBJ2-3 gives the full variable domain: GAGVSQSPSNKVTEKGKDVELRCDPISGHTALYWYRQSLGQGLEFLIYFQGNSAPDKSGLPSDRFSAERTGGSVSTLTIQRTQQEDSAVYLCASSPDGGHGTQYFGPGTRLTVL.

The chain carries TRBV28 and TRBJ1-3; 7 positions match TRBD1. Germline V gives CDR1 MDHEN, CDR2 SYDVKM. CDR3 size: 13 residues. V trimming: 5 bases; J trimming: 2 bases; junction bases outside the gene matches: 0. CDR3 in amino acids: CASSTGAGNTIYF. CDR3 DNA: TGTGCCAGCAGTACAGGGGCTGGAAACACCATATATTTT.

The rearrangement uses TRBV4-1 and TRBJ2-3; 9 positions agree with TRBD1. CDR3 size: 17 residues. CDR1 is MGHRA, CDR2 YSYEKL, per germline. Germline trimming cut 0 bases from V and 2 bases from J; bases unmatched to any gene: 6. In nucleotides, the CDR3 is TGCGCCAGCAGCCAAGAGGGGGGGGACAGGGCCACAGATACGCAGTATTTT. It is translated as CASSQEGGDRATDTQYF.

The CDR3 nucleotides read TGTGCCATCAGTGGAGGGTCAGGGAAGGTTTTTTCACCCCTCCACTTT. It is translated as CAISGGSGKVFSPLHF. V and J are TRBV10-3 and TRBJ1-6; tentative D call: TRBD1 (5 bases). V was shortened by 4 bases and J by 9 bases, with 19 bases between the two germline ends. The CDR3 is 16 residues long. Germline V gene lookup returns CDR1 ENHRY and CDR2 SYGVKD.

The chain carries TRBV5-5 and TRBJ2-2; 7 nucleotides match TRBD1. This CDR3 is built from 16 residues. The J segment lost 4 bases and the V segment lost 3 bases, leaving 9 bases of the junction unmatched. Germline assignment: CDR1 SGHKS and CDR2 YYEKEE (reference sequence). In nucleotides, the CDR3 is TGTGCCAGCAGCTCAACAGGGGAGTGGAGCACCGGGGAGCTGTTTTTT. Protein sequence: CASSSTGEWSTGELFF.

This chain joins TRBV4-1 and TRBJ1-5, with D hard to call. Trimming took off 0 bases at V and 2 bases at J, with 11 bases between the two ends. Germline-derived CDR1 and CDR2 are MGHRA and YSYEKL. This CDR3 has 16 amino acids. CDR3 protein: CASSQDPGRGNQPQHF. CDR3 DNA sequence: TGCGCCAGCAGCCAAGATCCGGGGAGGGGCAATCAGCCCCAGCATTTT.

The CDR3 DNA is TGTGCCAGCAGTGAATGGAAGACCCAGTACTTC. It translates to CASSEWKTQYF. The chain uses TRBV6-5 and TRBJ2-5; no reliable D call. Trimming removed 5 bases from V and 6 bases from J, with 7 bases in between. Looked up from germline, CDR1 is MNHEY and CDR2 is SVGAGI. This CDR3 comprises 11 residues.

The gene calls are TRBV6-5 and TRBJ2-7, with TRBD1 matching 9 bases. In germline, CDR1 is MNHEY, CDR2 SVGAGI. V shed 6 bases, J shed 6 bases, and the junction held 6 bases outside the gene matches. CDR3 length equals 13 residues. The CDR3 nucleotides are TGTGCCAGCAGCCTGGGGGGACAGGGCGAGCAGTACTTC. It encodes CASSLGGQGEQYF.

In this sample, this clone is medium-sized. The chain has TRBV9 and TRBJ1-2, with TRBD1 as a possible D gene (5 bases). This CDR3 contains 13 residues. V lost 0 bases, J lost 3 bases, and 6 bases lay in between. The germline gives CDR1 SGDLS, CDR2 YYNGEE. The CDR3 DNA reads as TGTGCCAGCAGCGTAGGGGGGGACTATGGCTACACCTTC. Its translation: CASSVGGDYGYTF.

Of note for this clone: This is likely a read error, given that the CDR3 carries no conserved phenylalanine or tryptophan at its end. The chain combines TRBV10-3 with TRBJ2-7, with TRBD1 identical over 8 bases. Per germline, CDR1 ENHRY and CDR2 SYGVKD. Germline trimming cut 11 bases from V and 6 bases from J; bases unmatched to any gene: 9. The CDR3 extends over 12 amino acids. CDR3 sequence: CASRTDRGEQYL. CDR3 nucleotides: TGTGCCTCCCGAACCGACAGGGGCGAGCAGTACCTC.

In DNA, the CDR3 is TGTGCCAGCAGTTACGCGTCGGTTACAGGAGATTACGAGCAGTACTTC. Its protein is CASSYASVTGDYEQYF. This rearrangement joins TRBV6-5 to TRBJ2-7, with D perhaps matching TRBD1 (5 bases). V was cut by 2 bases and J by 4 bases, with 18 bases left in between. The CDR3 is 16 residues long. CDR1 MNHEY and CDR2 SVGAGI come from the germline V gene.

J is TRBJ2-1 and V is TRBV5-1, with D tentatively TRBD1 (6 bases). Trimming took 3 bases from V and 7 from J, leaving 20 bases between them. The germline V gene encodes CDR1 SGHRS and CDR2 YFSETQ. This CDR3 region has 16 residues. The CDR3 bases are TGCGCCAGCAGCTCTAGGACAAATTGGGGGACAAATGAGCAGTTCTTC. Its translation is CASSSRTNWGTNEQFF.

The chain combines TRBV7-6 with TRBJ1-6; D uncertain. This CDR3 has 13 amino acids. Germline V gives CDR1 SGHVS, CDR2 FNYEAQ. V was cut by 3 bases and J by 8 bases, with 8 bases left in between. CDR3 sequence reads: CASSFREDSPLHF. Written as DNA, the CDR3 is TGTGCCAGCAGCTTCCGCGAGGATTCACCCCTCCACTTT.

In DNA form, the CDR3 reads TGCGCCAGCAGGGTCGGGACCGCGGATAATTCACCCCTCCACTTT. Its protein is CASRVGTADNSPLHF. The V call is TRBV5-1, the J call TRBJ1-6, with D possibly TRBD1 on 5 matching bases. Trimming stripped 5 bases from V and 5 bases from J, with 14 bases between. CDR1 is SGHRS, CDR2 YFSETQ, per germline. This CDR3 spans 15 amino acids.

The V and J genes are TRBV6-6 and TRBJ1-1; a weak D match, TRBD1 (6 bases). V gave up 5 bases and J gave up 3 bases, with 13 bases separating them. Looked up from germline, CDR1 is MNHNY and CDR2 is SVGAGI (reference sequence). The CDR3 length is 14 residues. For the CDR3, the DNA is TGTGCCAGCAGTCAACAGGGAAGGGACACTGAAGCTTTCTTT. It encodes CASSQQGRDTEAFF.

This clone showed up just a few times. V is TRBV7-9 and J is TRBJ2-3; unclear D gene. With 6 bases removed from V and 5 bases from J, the gap between germline ends came to 9 bases. Germline CDR1 reads SEHNR; CDR2 reads FQNEAQ (reference sequence). The CDR3 is 12 residues long. The DNA of the CDR3 is TGTGCCAGCAGGTTGTTGGGAGATACGCAGTATTTT. It codes for CASRLLGDTQYF.

The V and J genes are TRBV25-1 and TRBJ1-2; no firm D call. The CDR3 sequence is 15 residues long. CDR1 is MGHDK, CDR2 SYGVNS, per germline. Between the trimmed V and J ends, which lost 5 bases and 2 bases, there was a span of 15 bases. The CDR3 region has the DNA TGTGCCAGCAGTCCCCGGGAAATAATGAACTATGGCTACACCTTC. This sequence encodes CASSPREIMNYGYTF.